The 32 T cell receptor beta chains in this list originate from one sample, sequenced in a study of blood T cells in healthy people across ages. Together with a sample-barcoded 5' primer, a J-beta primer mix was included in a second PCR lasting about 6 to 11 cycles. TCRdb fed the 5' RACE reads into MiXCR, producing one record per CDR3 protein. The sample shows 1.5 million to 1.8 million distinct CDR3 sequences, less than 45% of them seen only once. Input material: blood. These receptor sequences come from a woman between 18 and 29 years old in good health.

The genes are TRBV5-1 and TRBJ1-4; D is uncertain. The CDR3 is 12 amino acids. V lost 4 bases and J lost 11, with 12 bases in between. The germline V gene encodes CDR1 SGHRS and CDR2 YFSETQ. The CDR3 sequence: CASSPEDGKLFF. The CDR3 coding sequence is TGCGCCAGCAGCCCCGAGGACGGGAAACTGTTTTTT.

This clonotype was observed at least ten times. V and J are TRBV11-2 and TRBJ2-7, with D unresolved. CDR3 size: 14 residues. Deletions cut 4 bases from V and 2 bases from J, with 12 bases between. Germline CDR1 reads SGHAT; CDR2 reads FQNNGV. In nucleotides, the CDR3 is TGTGCCAGCAGCTCCCCGACACGTACCTACGAGCAGTACTTC. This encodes CASSSPTRTYEQYF.

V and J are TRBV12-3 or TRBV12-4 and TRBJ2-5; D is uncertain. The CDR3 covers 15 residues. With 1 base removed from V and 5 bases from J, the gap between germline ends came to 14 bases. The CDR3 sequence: CASSLDVRNGETQYF. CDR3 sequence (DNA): TGTGCCAGCAGTTTAGATGTAAGGAACGGGGAGACCCAGTACTTC.

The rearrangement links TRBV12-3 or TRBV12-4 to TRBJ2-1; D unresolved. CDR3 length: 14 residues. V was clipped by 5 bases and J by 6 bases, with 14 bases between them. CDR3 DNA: TGTGCCAGCAGTGTATCCAGTTTCGGCAATGAGCAGTTCTTC. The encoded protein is CASSVSSFGNEQFF.

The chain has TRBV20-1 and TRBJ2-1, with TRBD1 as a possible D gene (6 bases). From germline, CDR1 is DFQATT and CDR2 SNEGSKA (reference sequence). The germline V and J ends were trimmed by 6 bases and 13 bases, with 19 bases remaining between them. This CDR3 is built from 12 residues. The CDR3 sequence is CSAVQGVETQFF. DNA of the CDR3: TGCAGTGCGGTACAGGGCGTAGAGACCCAGTTCTTC.

CDR3 DNA sequence: TGTGCCAGCAACCAGGGACAGATTAACTATGGCTACACCTTC. This encodes CASNQGQINYGYTF. J is TRBJ1-2 and V is TRBV12-3 or TRBV12-4; 7 bases agree with TRBD1. With 7 bases clipped from V and 1 base from J, the junction kept 6 bases outside the gene matches. CDR3 size: 14 residues.

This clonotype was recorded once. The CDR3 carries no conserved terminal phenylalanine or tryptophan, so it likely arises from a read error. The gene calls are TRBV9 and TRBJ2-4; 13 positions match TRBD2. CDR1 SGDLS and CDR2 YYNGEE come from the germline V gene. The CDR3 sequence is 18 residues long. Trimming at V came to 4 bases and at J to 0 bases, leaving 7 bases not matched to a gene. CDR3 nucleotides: TGTGCCAGCAGCTCCGGACTAGCGGGGGTTCTAGCCAAAAACATTCAGTACTCC. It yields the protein CASSSGLAGVLAKNIQYS.

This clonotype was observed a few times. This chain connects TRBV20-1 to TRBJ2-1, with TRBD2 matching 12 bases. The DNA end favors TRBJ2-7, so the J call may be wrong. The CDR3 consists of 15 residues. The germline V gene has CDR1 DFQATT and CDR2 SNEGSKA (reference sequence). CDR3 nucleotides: TGCAGTGCGGGGGGACTAGCGGGTTTTAACAATGAGCAGTACTTC. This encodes CSAGGLAGFNNEQYF.

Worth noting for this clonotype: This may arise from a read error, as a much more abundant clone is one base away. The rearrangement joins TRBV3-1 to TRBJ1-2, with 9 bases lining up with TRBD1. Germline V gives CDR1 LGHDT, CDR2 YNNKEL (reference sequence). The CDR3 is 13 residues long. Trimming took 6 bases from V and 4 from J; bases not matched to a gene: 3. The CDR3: CASRATGGYGYTF. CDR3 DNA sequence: TGTGCCAGCAGGGCGACAGGGGGCTATGGCTACACCTTC.

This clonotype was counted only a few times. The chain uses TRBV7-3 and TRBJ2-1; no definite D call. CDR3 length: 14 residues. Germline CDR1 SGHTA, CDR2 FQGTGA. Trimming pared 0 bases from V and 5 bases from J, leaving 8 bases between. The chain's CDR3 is CASSLTPANNEQFF. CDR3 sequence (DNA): TGTGCCAGCAGCTTAACGCCAGCTAACAATGAGCAGTTCTTC.

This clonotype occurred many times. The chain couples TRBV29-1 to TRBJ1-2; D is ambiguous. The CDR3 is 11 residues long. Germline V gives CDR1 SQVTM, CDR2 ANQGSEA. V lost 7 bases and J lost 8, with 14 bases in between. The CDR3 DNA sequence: TGCAGCGCCCCATCCGGGCTCGGCTACACCTTC. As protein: CSAPSGLGYTF.

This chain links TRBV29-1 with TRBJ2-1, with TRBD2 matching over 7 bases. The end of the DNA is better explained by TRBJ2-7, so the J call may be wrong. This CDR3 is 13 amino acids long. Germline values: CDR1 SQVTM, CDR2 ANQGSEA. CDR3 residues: CSVASGSHNEQYF. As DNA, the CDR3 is TGCAGCGTTGCTAGCGGCTCCCACAATGAGCAGTACTTC.

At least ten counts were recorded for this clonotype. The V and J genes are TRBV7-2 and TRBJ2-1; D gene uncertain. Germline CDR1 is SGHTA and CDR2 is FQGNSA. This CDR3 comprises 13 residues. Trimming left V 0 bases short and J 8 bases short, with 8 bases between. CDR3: CASSLAGFDEQFF. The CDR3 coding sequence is TGTGCCAGCAGCTTAGCAGGCTTCGATGAGCAGTTCTTC.

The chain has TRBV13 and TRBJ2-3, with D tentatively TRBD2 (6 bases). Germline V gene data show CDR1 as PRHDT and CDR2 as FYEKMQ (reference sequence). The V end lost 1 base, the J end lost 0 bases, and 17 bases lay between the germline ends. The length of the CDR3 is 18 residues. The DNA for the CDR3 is TGTGCCAGCAGCTTAGACGGACTGGCGGGACGTAGCACAGATACGCAGTATTTT. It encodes CASSLDGLAGRSTDTQYF.

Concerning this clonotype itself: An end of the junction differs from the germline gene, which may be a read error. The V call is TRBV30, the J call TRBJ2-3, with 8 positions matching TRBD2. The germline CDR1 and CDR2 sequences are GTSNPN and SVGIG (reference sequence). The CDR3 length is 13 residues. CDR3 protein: CAWMAGGTDTPYF. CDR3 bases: TGTGCCTGGATGGCGGGGGGCACAGATACGCCGTATTTT.

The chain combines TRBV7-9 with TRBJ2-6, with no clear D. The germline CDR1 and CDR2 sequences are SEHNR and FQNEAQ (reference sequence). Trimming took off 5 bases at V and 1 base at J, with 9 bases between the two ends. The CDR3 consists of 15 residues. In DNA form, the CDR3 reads TGTGCCAGCAGCCCCCCTCCTTCTGGGGCCAACGTCCTGACTTTC. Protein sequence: CASSPPPSGANVLTF.

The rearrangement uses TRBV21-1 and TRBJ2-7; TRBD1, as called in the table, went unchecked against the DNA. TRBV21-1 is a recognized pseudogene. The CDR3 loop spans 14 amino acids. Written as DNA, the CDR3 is TGTGCCAGCAGCAAAGGAAGCAGGGGCTACGAGCAGTACTTC. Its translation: CASSKGSRGYEQYF.

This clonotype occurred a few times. In nucleotides, the CDR3 is TGTGCCACCAGTGGGTCCGACGGGGGCGGAGATCAGCCCCAGCATTTT. Its protein is CATSGSDGGGDQPQHF. The V call is TRBV24-1, the J call TRBJ1-5; D perhaps matches TRBD1 (6 bases). Trimming shortened V by 5 bases and J by 5 bases, and 18 bases separated the two germline ends. The CDR3 consists of 16 residues. Per germline, CDR1 KGHDR and CDR2 SFDVKD.

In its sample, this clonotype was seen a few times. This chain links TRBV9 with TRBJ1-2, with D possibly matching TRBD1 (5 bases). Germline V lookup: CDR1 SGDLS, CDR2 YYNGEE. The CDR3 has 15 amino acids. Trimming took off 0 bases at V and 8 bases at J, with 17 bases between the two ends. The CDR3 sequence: CASSVDRAGLGGYTF. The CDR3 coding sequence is TGTGCCAGCAGCGTAGACCGGGCAGGGCTGGGAGGCTACACCTTC. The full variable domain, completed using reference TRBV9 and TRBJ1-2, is DSGVTQTPKHLITATGQRVTLRCSPRSGDLSVYWYQQSLDQGLQFLIQYYNGEERAKGNILERFSAQQFPDLHSELNLSSLELGDSALYFCASSVDRAGLGGYTFGSGTRLTVV.

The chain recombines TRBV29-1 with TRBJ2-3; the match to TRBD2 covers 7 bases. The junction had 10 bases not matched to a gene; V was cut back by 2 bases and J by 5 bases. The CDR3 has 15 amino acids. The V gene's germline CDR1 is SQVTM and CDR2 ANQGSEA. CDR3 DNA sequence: TGCAGCGTTGAATACTCTAGCGGACGCTTAGATACGCAGTATTTT. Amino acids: CSVEYSSGRLDTQYF.

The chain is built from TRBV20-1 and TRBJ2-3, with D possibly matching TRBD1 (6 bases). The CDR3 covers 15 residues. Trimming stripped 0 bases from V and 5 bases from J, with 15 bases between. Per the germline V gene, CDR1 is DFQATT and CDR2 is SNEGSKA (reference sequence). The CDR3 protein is CSARDPGTRKDTQYF. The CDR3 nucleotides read TGCAGTGCTAGAGACCCCGGGACACGCAAAGATACGCAGTATTTT.

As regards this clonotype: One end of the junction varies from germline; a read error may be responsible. Here the CDR3 reads CASSSTDQYGYTF. Here the CDR3 DNA reads TGTGCCAGTAGTTCGACAGACCAATATGGCTACACCTTC. The chain employs TRBV6-2 or TRBV6-3 and TRBJ1-2; TRBD1 is a possible D gene (5 bases). The CDR3 length is 13 residues. Germline values: CDR1 MNHEY, CDR2 SVGEGT.

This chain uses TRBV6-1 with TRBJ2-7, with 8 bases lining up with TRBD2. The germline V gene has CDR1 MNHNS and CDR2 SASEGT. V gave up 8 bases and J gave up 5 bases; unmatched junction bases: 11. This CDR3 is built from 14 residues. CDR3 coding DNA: TGTGCCAGCCGCCCAGCGGGAGTTTTTGACGAGCAGTACTTC. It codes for CASRPAGVFDEQYF.

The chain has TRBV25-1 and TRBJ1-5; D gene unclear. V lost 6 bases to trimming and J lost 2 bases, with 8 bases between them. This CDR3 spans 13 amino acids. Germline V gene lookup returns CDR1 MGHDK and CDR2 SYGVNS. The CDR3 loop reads CASRGIGNQPQHF. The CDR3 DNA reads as TGTGCCAGCAGGGGGATTGGCAATCAGCCCCAGCATTTT.

Written as DNA, the CDR3 is TGTGCCAGCAGTCCGGTGATGGGCAATGAGCAGTTCTTC. Translation: CASSPVMGNEQFF. The V and J genes are TRBV7-2 and TRBJ2-1; D unresolved. Germline loops: CDR1 SGHTA, CDR2 FQGNSA. CDR3 length: 13 amino acids. Trimming took off 6 bases at V and 6 bases at J, with 12 bases between the two ends.

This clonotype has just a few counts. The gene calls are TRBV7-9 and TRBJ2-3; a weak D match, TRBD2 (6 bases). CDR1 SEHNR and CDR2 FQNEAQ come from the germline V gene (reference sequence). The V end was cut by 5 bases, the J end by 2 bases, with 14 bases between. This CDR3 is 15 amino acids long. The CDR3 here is CASSPQAGITDTQYF. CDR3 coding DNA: TGTGCCAGCAGCCCCCAGGCGGGGATCACAGATACGCAGTATTTT.

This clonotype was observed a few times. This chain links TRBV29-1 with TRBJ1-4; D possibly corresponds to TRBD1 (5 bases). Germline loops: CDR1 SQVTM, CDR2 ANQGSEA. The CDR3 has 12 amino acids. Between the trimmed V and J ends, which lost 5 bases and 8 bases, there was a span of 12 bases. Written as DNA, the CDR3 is TGCAGCGTTTTACTAGGGGCAGAAAAACTGTTTTTT. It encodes CSVLLGAEKLFF.

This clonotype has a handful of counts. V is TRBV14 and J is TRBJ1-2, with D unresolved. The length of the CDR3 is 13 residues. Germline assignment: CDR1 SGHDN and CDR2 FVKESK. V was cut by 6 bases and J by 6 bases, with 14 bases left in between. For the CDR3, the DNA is TGTGCCAGCAGTGCATTGTCGGGGAATGGCTACACCTTC. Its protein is CASSALSGNGYTF.

CDR3 sequence: CASSLLRSAAQETQYF. The CDR3 DNA sequence: TGTGCCAGCAGCTTGTTAAGATCGGCGGCCCAAGAGACCCAGTACTTC. This chain links TRBV5-5 with TRBJ2-5; no firm D call. The germline V and J ends were trimmed by 1 base and 1 base, with 14 bases remaining between them. This CDR3 region has 16 residues. Looked up from germline, CDR1 is SGHKS and CDR2 is YYEKEE (reference sequence).

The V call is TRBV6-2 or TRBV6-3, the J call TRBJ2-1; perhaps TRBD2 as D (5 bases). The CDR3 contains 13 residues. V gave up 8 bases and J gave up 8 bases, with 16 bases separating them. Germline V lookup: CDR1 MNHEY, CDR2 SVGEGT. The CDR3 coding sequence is TGTGCCAGCGGACTGACCCATTTGCATGAGCAGTTCTTC. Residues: CASGLTHLHEQFF.

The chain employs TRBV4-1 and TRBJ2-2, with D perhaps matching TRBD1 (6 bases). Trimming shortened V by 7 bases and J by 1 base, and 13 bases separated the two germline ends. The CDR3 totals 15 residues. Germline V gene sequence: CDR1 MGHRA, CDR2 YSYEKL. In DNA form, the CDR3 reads TGCGCCAGCAACTCAGGGGCGTGGAACACCGGGGAGCTGTTTTTT. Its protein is CASNSGAWNTGELFF.

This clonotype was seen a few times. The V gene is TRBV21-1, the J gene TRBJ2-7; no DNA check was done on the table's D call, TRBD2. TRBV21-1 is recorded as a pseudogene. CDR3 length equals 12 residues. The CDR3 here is CASSNPTREQYF. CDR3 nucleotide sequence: TGTGCCAGCAGCAACCCAACTAGGGAGCAGTACTTC.